This T cell receptor beta chain was captured by sequencing in a study of T cell responses to AZD1222 COVID-19 vaccine (dated by TCRdb to about 2021). Background for the entire study: TCR sequencing was performed for about 250 trial participants, of whom some 200 were given two doses of AZD1222 and about 25 were given two doses of MenACWY control vaccine. Trial participants were enrolled by age into subgroups of 18-55, 56-69 and 70-plus years, and about 150, 27 and 61 TCR-sequenced participants, respectively, were included in these subgroups.

The CDR3 regions of human TCRbeta chains were analyzed by immunosequencing. The authors processed their data as follows. Repertoire TCRs were matched against a reference library of SARS-CoV-2-specific TCRs generated with the MIRA antigen-specificity platform. Breadth was defined as the fraction of unique TCRs that were SARS-CoV-2-associated. Depth was defined as the fraction of total T cells that were SARS-CoV-2-associated. Using the MIRA data, each spike-specific TCR was assigned both to the spike region to which the TCR was reactive and to a CD4 or CD8 class. Log10-transformed breadth and depth values were compared by one-way ANOVA with Sidak's multiple comparisons tests. What TCRdb holds here is the immuneACCESS table cut down to in-frame rearrangements. Part of the clones is not present; checked against another copy, under half of the missing clones reflect an unresolved V gene, and the others are unexplained. The DNA was the basis for D and trimming; V, J and clone size are from that table. In all, the sample holds around 160,000 clones, and roughly 80% of those were seen once. The ten largest clones capture over 4% of the sample.

Spanning cysteine to phenylalanine, the CDR3 consists of 15 amino acids. Only the CDR3 portion is preserved as DNA: 45 bases, with reading frame beginning at the first base. CDR1 and CDR2, looked up from the germline V gene, are SGHRS and YFSETQ. The junction carries 13 bases between V and J, which are trimmed by 0 bases and 4 bases respectively. In the paper's terms, the time point label means: baseline before first vaccination. The treatment or condition label corresponds to: meningococcal conjugate vaccine given as trial control. The vaccinee samples were drawn from two UK trials, COV001 and COV002, one of which was a single-blind randomized controlled phase 2/3 trial testing AZD1222 (ChAdOx1 nCoV-19) in healthy adults. For TCRbeta chain sequencing, PBMC samples were collected from trial participants at day 0 and at day 28 after the second dose. Study-level results and caveats: The 56-69-year group was small, and its depth increase did not reach significance, likely because of low power. Conclusions about previously exposed vaccinees are limited, since just 6 or 7 AZD1222 recipients were seropositive for SARS-CoV-2 at baseline. After two AZD1222 doses, spike-specific TCR breadth and depth were significantly higher than at day 0 and than in MenACWY recipients. No day 14 peak-response samples were available, so repertoires were characterized only after the peak T cell response. CD4 TCRs associated with the vaccine covered the entire spike protein, and the dominant responses were in regions 160-218 and 743-854. Participants were mostly white British and included more females than males, and it was suggested by the authors that clonal diversity may have been underestimated. Nearly half of unique spike-specific TCRs reportedly recognized epitopes outside regions mutated in the B.1.351 and B.1.1.7 variants.

To note about this clone: Its antigen remains unidentified. Base qualities were left out, and no much larger clone turns up one base away.

The receptor chain draws on TRBV5-1 and TRBJ1-1, with no confidently assigned D gene. The starting material was peripheral blood, obtained on day 0 of MenACWY control vaccination. The sequence came from an adult in good health. The CDR3 sequence is CASSLASVPGTEAFF. The nucleotide sequence is given as TGCGCCAGCAGCTTGGCTTCTGTCCCGGGCACTGAAGCTTTCTTT.